Presented here are 10 T cell receptor beta chains from one specimen sequenced in a study of technical replicates of blood from several donors. Libraries were prepared by immunoSEQ multiplex PCR; TCRdb keeps only in-frame clonotypes and omits some of them. The sample has approximately 79,000 clones, roughly nine tenths seen once; the top ten hold 0.39%. Specimen: T cells isolated from PBMCs. These receptors all come from a human donor in good health.

The rearrangement joins TRBV7-8 to TRBJ2-7, with 8 bases fitting TRBD2. Trimming cost V 1 base and J 7 bases; bases outside gene matches: 3. The V gene's germline CDR1 is SGHVS and CDR2 FQNEAQ. CDR3 length equals 13 residues. CDR3 sequence reads: CASSLVPGGEQYF. In nucleotides, the CDR3 is TGTGCCAGCAGCTTAGTCCCGGGAGGGGAGCAGTACTTC.

The chain employs TRBV5-1 and TRBJ2-1, with 8 positions matching TRBD1. The CDR3 loop spans 17 amino acids. Trimming at V came to 4 bases and at J to 0 bases, leaving 9 bases not matched to a gene. Per germline, CDR1 SGHRS and CDR2 YFSETQ. CDR3 nucleotides: TGCGCCAGCAGCATACGCCGGGACAGGCTCTCCTACAATGAGCAGTTCTTC. Its protein is CASSIRRDRLSYNEQFF.

The chain has TRBV7-3 and TRBJ2-1, with 10 bases matching TRBD2. The germline CDR1 and CDR2 sequences are SGHTA and FQGTGA. The length of the CDR3 is 17 residues. V lost 5 bases and J lost 3; bases outside the gene matches: 10. CDR3 bases: TGTGCCAGCAGCCTCTCTCACTCTAGCGGGGGCTACAATGAGCAGTTCTTC. Translation gives CASSLSHSSGGYNEQFF.

The J gene is TRBJ2-7, the V gene TRBV30, with D maybe TRBD2 (6 bases). V lost 1 base to trimming and J lost 5 bases, with 12 bases between them. The CDR3 covers 13 residues. The germline gives CDR1 GTSNPN, CDR2 SVGIG (reference sequence). Here the CDR3 reads CAWSGVWGDEQYF. CDR3 in DNA: TGTGCCTGGAGTGGAGTATGGGGGGACGAGCAGTACTTC.

In DNA form, the CDR3 reads TGTGCCAGCAGGTACACAGATACGCAGTATTTT. It yields the protein CASRYTDTQYF. V usage is TRBV6-5 and J usage is TRBJ2-3, with D unclear. Germline lookup yields CDR1 MNHEY and CDR2 SVGAGI. CDR3 length: 11 residues. V lost 6 bases to trimming and J lost 2 bases, with 3 bases between them.

This rearrangement joins TRBV9 to TRBJ2-5; 7 nucleotides line up with TRBD1. CDR1 and CDR2 from the germline V gene are SGDLS and YYNGEE. The CDR3 is made up of 14 amino acids. V gave up 3 bases and J gave up 1 base; unmatched junction bases: 3. The CDR3 region is CASSEGTVQETQYF. CDR3 DNA: TGTGCCAGCAGCGAGGGGACAGTCCAAGAGACCCAGTACTTC.

J is TRBJ1-1 and V is TRBV11-2; the D gene is possibly TRBD1 (6 bases). V was clipped by 3 bases and J by 4 bases, with 12 bases between them. CDR1 SGHAT and CDR2 FQNNGV come from the germline V gene. This CDR3 has 14 amino acids. CDR3 in DNA: TGTGCCAGCAGCTTTCAGGGGCCAGGCACTGAAGCTTTCTTT. It is translated as CASSFQGPGTEAFF. Combining the CDR3 with reference TRBV11-2 and TRBJ1-1 gives the whole variable domain EAGVAQSPRYKIIEKRQSVAFWCNPISGHATLYWYQQILGQGPKLLIQFQNNGVVDDSQLPKDRFSAERLKGVDSTLKIQPAKLEDSAVYLCASSFQGPGTEAFFGQGTRLTVV.

The DNA of the CDR3 is TGTGCCAGCAGTATCAGGGCGGTCACCGGGGAGCTGTTTTTT. Protein: CASSIRAVTGELFF. J is TRBJ2-2 and V is TRBV28, with D perhaps TRBD1 (5 bases). The ends were cut back, 5 bases at V and 4 bases at J, with 11 bases in the middle. The CDR3 consists of 14 residues. Per the germline V gene, CDR1 is MDHEN and CDR2 is SYDVKM.

The chain combines TRBV27 with TRBJ2-5; TRBD2 matches 11 bases. V trimming: 10 bases; J trimming: 5 bases; junction bases outside the gene matches: 6. Germline V gene data show CDR1 as MNHEY and CDR2 as SMNVEV (reference sequence). This CDR3 contains 13 residues. CDR3 DNA sequence: TGTGCCACCACTAGCGGGAGTCCGGAGACCCAGTACTTC. This translates into CATTSGSPETQYF.

CDR3 bases: TGTGCCAGTAGTCATAGACAGGGGACCTCCTACGAGCAGTACTTC. Its translation: CASSHRQGTSYEQYF. The V and J genes are TRBV19 and TRBJ2-7; 8 bases match TRBD1. Unmatched junction bases numbered 6, after V lost 5 bases and J lost 0 bases. Germline CDR1 and CDR2: LNHDA and SQIVND (reference sequence). CDR3 length: 15 residues.